This T cell receptor (beta chain) was retrieved from a study of cytomegalovirus exposure and HLA in healthy donors. For the study at large: HLA-typed donors were the source of roughly 80 million unique TCRs held in an early data release.

Primers: 60 Vbeta forward and 13 Jbeta reverse. Original processing notes: An analysis that came later counted 60 million to 80 million unique TCR beta chains, around 12 million shared. Generated by immunoSEQ multiplex PCR, the TCRdb table keeps only in-frame clones and is missing some. Clonal size and the V and J genes are those of that table, whereas D and trimming came from the DNA. The sample has 200,000 to 300,000 clones, 80% to 90% seen once. The junction had 9 bases not matched to a gene; V was cut back by 2 bases and J by 5 bases. The CDR3 has 16 residues. CDR1 is MDHEN and CDR2 is SYDVKM in the germline V gene. Details on this clone: What it binds is unknown.

Study outcomes and limitations: One variant, a missense change in DCLRE1C, was linked in a later analysis to TCR beta V- and J-gene trimming. Owing to their indistinguishability, certain V segments, notably TRBV6-2 and TRBV6-3, were excluded.

The TCR comes from a woman aged 40 to 50 in good health and CMV-seropositive. The rearrangement joins TRBV28 to TRBJ2-1, with 7 bases that match TRBD2. Sequenced sample: PBMCs. The CDR3 sequence is CASSLPRNAGDNEQFF. The CDR3 DNA follows: TGTGCCAGCAGTTTACCCCGAAACGCGGGAGACAATGAGCAGTTCTTC.